The next 24 T cell receptor beta chains were all read from a single sample in a study of tumor-infiltrating lymphocytes in primary liver carcinoma. Joint extraction of RNA and DNA used roughly 17-32 mg of bulk tissue that was unsorted. The researchers produced TCR beta cDNA from roughly 550 ng total RNA with a constant-region primer. Libraries covering TCR beta were generated through three nested multiplex PCR rounds (using a slightly modified ARM-PCR). A C-beta reverse primer was combined with TRBV1-TRBV30 forward primers in the first two PCR rounds, and each round had 10 cycles. TCRdb used MiXCR to reprocess the multiplex PCR reads, holding one entry per CDR3 protein. The table has more than 90,000 distinct CDR3 sequences, under 70% seen once. Source material: liver tumor tissue from sampling region 2. Described subset: tumor region T2, inferior pole. The receptors were sampled from a woman aged 60 to 75 with primary liver carcinoma and hepatitis B virus infection.

The chain links TRBV20-1 to TRBJ2-1, with D maybe TRBD2 (6 bases). This CDR3 contains 14 residues. Deletions cut 0 bases from V and 1 base from J, with 7 bases between. Germline CDR1 and CDR2: DFQATT and SNEGSKA (reference sequence). Written as DNA, the CDR3 is TGCAGTGCTAGAGATGGGAGGTCCTACAATGAGCAGTTCTTC. Its translation is CSARDGRSYNEQFF.

About this clonotype: One junction end disagrees with the germline gene, perhaps due to a read error. V gene TRBV11-2 combines with J gene TRBJ2-7; no reliable D call. This CDR3 is 18 amino acids long. Germline V lookup: CDR1 SGHAT, CDR2 FQNNGV. The CDR3 here is CTSSLDWVSLTGPYERYF. DNA of the CDR3: TGTACCAGCAGCTTAGATTGGGTCAGTCTAACGGGTCCCTACGAGCGGTACTTC.

The chain combines TRBV24-1 with TRBJ2-3; no reliable D call. CDR3 length: 14 amino acids. Germline values: CDR1 KGHDR, CDR2 SFDVKD. The V end was cut by 0 bases, the J end by 4 bases, with 7 bases between. The CDR3 spells CATSDLARSDTQYF. Here the CDR3 DNA reads TGTGCCACCAGTGATTTGGCCAGGTCAGATACGCAGTATTTT.

The chain combines TRBV2 with TRBJ2-3, with D possibly matching TRBD2 (6 bases). The V end lost 7 bases, the J end lost 2 bases, and 10 bases lay between the germline ends. CDR1 is SNHLY and CDR2 is FYNNEI in the germline V gene. CDR3 length equals 13 residues. The CDR3 here is CASTRENTDTQYF. The CDR3 DNA sequence: TGTGCCAGCACGCGGGAAAACACAGATACGCAGTATTTT.

As for this clonotype: Being one base from a much bigger clone, this may be a read error. J is TRBJ1-5 and V is TRBV12-3 or TRBV12-4; D is possibly TRBD1 (6 bases). Trimming stripped 5 bases from V and 7 bases from J, with 15 bases between. The CDR3 is 14 residues long. DNA of the CDR3: TGTGCCAGCAGTCGGCCGGGGGCGAGGCAGCCCCAGCATTTT. This translates into CASSRPGARQPQHF.

This clonotype has more than one count but fewer than ten. The chain carries TRBV28 and TRBJ1-6, with D unresolved. Trimming removed 2 bases from V and 5 bases from J, with 22 bases in between. This CDR3 spans 19 amino acids. Germline lookup yields CDR1 MDHEN and CDR2 SYDVKM. In DNA form, the CDR3 reads TGTGCCAGCAGTTTAGGGGTCTCAGGCCCGACACAGCATAATTCACCCCTCCACTTT. Protein: CASSLGVSGPTQHNSPLHF.

This clonotype was counted a few times. The chain recombines TRBV2 with TRBJ2-2, with 15 positions matching TRBD2. Trimming removed 6 bases from V and 4 bases from J; junction bases left unmatched: 12. Germline V CDR1 and CDR2: SNHLY, FYNNEI. This CDR3 is 19 amino acids long. CDR3 nucleotide sequence: TGTGCCAGCAGAGGGCCCGGACTAGCGGGAGGGAGTGGCACCGGGGAGCTGTTTTTT. Translated: CASRGPGLAGGSGTGELFF.

About this clonotype itself: A much more abundant neighbour one base away suggests this may be a read error. The chain couples TRBV5-6 to TRBJ2-1; 10 bases line up with TRBD2. V lost 1 base and J lost 9; bases outside the gene matches: 4. Germline loops: CDR1 SGHDT, CDR2 YYEEEE. The CDR3 length is 14 residues. The CDR3 loop reads CASSLTLAGFEQFF. The CDR3 DNA is TGTGCCAGCAGCTTGACACTAGCGGGATTTGAGCAGTTCTTC.

A word on this clonotype: Possible read error: a much larger clone is one base away. The chain uses TRBV28 and TRBJ1-5; unclear D gene. The CDR3 loop spans 13 amino acids. Trimming left V 6 bases short and J 3 bases short, with 9 bases between. CDR1 is MDHEN, CDR2 SYDVKM, per germline. This CDR3 is CASRAQLNQPQHF. The CDR3 DNA follows: TGTGCCAGCAGAGCCCAGCTCAATCAGCCCCAGCATTTT. Complete variable domain (other parts from reference TRBV28 and TRBJ1-5): DVKVTQSSRYLVKRTGEKVFLECVQDMDHENMFWYRQDPGLGLRLIYFSYDVKMKEKGDIPEGYSVSREKKERFSLILESASTNQTSMYLCASRAQLNQPQHFGDGTRLSIL.

Many counts were recorded for this clonotype. The chain couples TRBV5-1 to TRBJ2-1; 9 bases fit TRBD2. Germline CDR1 SGHRS, CDR2 YFSETQ. The junction had 3 bases not matched to a gene; V was cut back by 2 bases and J by 0 bases. The CDR3 is made up of 16 amino acids. The CDR3 region has the DNA TGCGCCAGCAGCTTACTTAGCGGGAGCTCCTACAATGAGCAGTTCTTC. Its translation: CASSLLSGSSYNEQFF.

This clonotype was recorded only once. The CDR3 DNA reads as TGTGCCAGCAGCCGGGCCGGACAGGCTGCGTACGAGCAGTACTTC. It yields the protein CASSRAGQAAYEQYF. The V and J genes are TRBV4-2 and TRBJ2-7; TRBD1 matches 7 bases. Germline-derived CDR1 and CDR2 are LGHNA and YNFKEQ. The V segment lost 4 bases and the J segment 4 bases; nucleotides outside the gene matches: 10. The CDR3 loop spans 15 amino acids.

This clonotype was counted at least ten times. This chain connects TRBV6-1 to TRBJ1-1, with D possibly being TRBD1 (6 bases). CDR1 MNHNS and CDR2 SASEGT come from the germline V gene. The ends were cut back, 4 bases at V and 4 bases at J, with 16 bases in the middle. The CDR3 loop spans 15 amino acids. The CDR3 DNA follows: TGTGCCAGCAGTGCCTCGGAAGGGGGGGGCACTGAAGCTTTCTTT. This sequence encodes CASSASEGGGTEAFF.

Comment on this clonotype: The DNA is omitted, as the CDR3 cannot be located on it reliably, and the CDR3 follows TCRdb's listing. This rearrangement joins TRBV29-1 to TRBJ2-3; the tabulated D call, TRBD1, remains unverified against the DNA. The CDR3 contains 18 residues when both ends are counted. In germline, CDR1 is SQVTM, CDR2 ANQGSEA. The CDR3 spells CSVETLGRVGVGTDTQYF.

This clonotype was counted only a few times. The junction differs from germline at one of its ends, possibly a read error. The chain recombines TRBV11-2 with TRBJ2-3; the D gene could be TRBD1 or TRBD2 (5 bases each). Germline CDR1 SGHAT, CDR2 FQNNGV. There are 13 residues in the CDR3. CDR3 bases: TGTGCTAGCAGCTTAGATCGAGGGGATGCGCAGTATTTT. This gives the protein CASSLDRGDAQYF. Complete variable domain (other parts from reference TRBV11-2 and TRBJ2-3): EAGVAQSPRYKIIEKRQSVAFWCNPISGHATLYWYQQILGQGPKLLIQFQNNGVVDDSQLPKDRFSAERLKGVDSTLKIQPAKLEDSAVYLCASSLDRGDAQYFGPGTRLTVL.

For this clonotype: This may arise from a read error, as a much more abundant clone is one base away. Since no conserved phenylalanine or tryptophan closes the CDR3, a read error is the likely cause. The V call is TRBV5-8, the J call TRBJ2-4; D is unclear. The ends were cut back, 2 bases at V and 4 bases at J, with 10 bases in the middle. The CDR3 extends over 14 amino acids. Germline lookup yields CDR1 SGHTS and CDR2 YDEGEE. This CDR3 reads CASSFEQTKNIQYV. CDR3 DNA: TGTGCCAGCAGCTTCGAACAGACTAAAAACATTCAGTACGTC.

The V and J genes are TRBV12-3 or TRBV12-4 and TRBJ2-7; 7 bases are shared with TRBD2. Unmatched junction bases numbered 9, after V lost 7 bases and J lost 6 bases. CDR3 length: 13 residues. The CDR3 DNA follows: TGTGCCAGCAAAGCATCGGGAGGCTGCGAGCAGTACTTC. Protein product: CASKASGGCEQYF.

Many counts were recorded for this clonotype. This chain connects TRBV7-9 to TRBJ2-7; 9 bases are a match to TRBD1. Germline V gene sequence: CDR1 SEHNR, CDR2 FQNEAQ (reference sequence). The V gene end was trimmed by 4 bases and the J gene end by 3 bases; junction bases not matched to a gene: 4. This CDR3 is built from 14 residues. The CDR3 here is CASSSQGAFYEQYF. DNA for the CDR3: TGTGCCAGCAGCTCACAGGGGGCGTTCTACGAGCAGTACTTC. The full variable domain, with the rest looked up from reference TRBV7-9 and TRBJ2-7, is DTGVSQNPRHKITKRGQNVTFRCDPISEHNRLYWYRQTLGQGPEFLTYFQNEAQLEKSRLLSDRFSAERPKGSFSTLEIQRTEQGDSAMYLCASSSQGAFYEQYFGPGTRLTVT.

This clonotype appeared a single time. One end of the junction does not line up with germline, which may come from a read error. The chain carries TRBV4-2 and TRBJ2-7; 7 bases agree with TRBD1. The CDR3 has 16 residues. Per germline, CDR1 LGHNA and CDR2 YNFKEQ. The CDR3 sequence is CATSQDGGQELSEQYF. The CDR3 DNA is TGTGCCACCAGCCAAGATGGAGGACAGGAGCTCTCCGAGCAGTACTTC.

Regarding this clonotype: Its ends do not fully match the called genes, so a read error is possible. The chain combines TRBV11-1 with TRBJ2-2; no reliable D call. In germline, CDR1 is SGHAT, CDR2 FQDESV (reference sequence). The CDR3 spans 17 residues. The CDR3 coding sequence is TGTGTCAGCAGCGCCCGGCCGTTCCTAGTTAACATCGGGGAGCTGTTTTTT. It codes for CVSSARPFLVNIGELFF.

This clonotype was seen a single time. A read error may explain this, as a much larger clone is one base away. The J gene is TRBJ2-6, the V gene TRBV5-1; TRBD2 agrees at 8 bases. V lost 5 bases and J lost 6; bases outside the gene matches: 13. The CDR3 length is 17 residues. Germline-derived CDR1 and CDR2 are SGHRS and YFSETQ. Here the CDR3 DNA reads TGCGCCAGCAGTGATGGTAGCGGGATAGGTGAGGCCAACGTCCTGACTTTC. It codes for CASSDGSGIGEANVLTF.

The V and J genes are TRBV11-2 and TRBJ2-3; tentatively, D is TRBD2 (6 bases). The CDR3 is 13 amino acids. V lost 6 bases and J lost 10, with 17 bases in between. Germline V gene sequence: CDR1 SGHAT, CDR2 FQNNGV. CDR3 DNA: TGTGCCAGCAGTCCGTCAGAGACTAGGGCGCAGTATTTT. This sequence encodes CASSPSETRAQYF.

This clonotype was observed many times. V usage is TRBV6-2 or TRBV6-3 and J usage is TRBJ2-5; 7 positions match TRBD2. The CDR3 consists of 13 residues. Looked up from germline, CDR1 is MNHEY and CDR2 is SVGEGT. The junction had 5 bases not matched to a gene; V was cut back by 7 bases and J by 3 bases. The CDR3 region has the DNA TGTGCCAGCAACAGGCTAGCGGAAGAGACCCAGTACTTC. Residues: CASNRLAEETQYF.

This clonotype was seen ten or more times. V is TRBV6-2 or TRBV6-3 and J is TRBJ2-7, with 9 positions matching TRBD2. Germline V gene data show CDR1 as MNHEY and CDR2 as SVGEGT. The CDR3 totals 17 residues. The junction had 11 bases not matched to a gene; V was cut back by 0 bases and J by 5 bases. The CDR3 protein is CASSYSTVSGSWHEQYF. The CDR3 region has the DNA TGTGCCAGCAGTTACTCGACCGTTAGCGGGAGTTGGCACGAGCAGTACTTC.

Turning to this clonotype: At one end, the junction sequence differs from germline, possibly due to a read error. This chain connects TRBV6-2 or TRBV6-3 to TRBJ2-7; no clear D gene. Germline assignment: CDR1 MNHEY and CDR2 SVGEGT. The length of the CDR3 is 12 residues. CDR3 DNA sequence: TGCGCCAGCAGTTCTCTCTGCTACGAGCAGTACTTC. It is translated as CASSSLCYEQYF.